A selection of T cell receptor beta chains follows, all from one sample in a study of regulatory T cells in long-lasting Graves disease. From the multiplex PCR reads, TCRdb called clonotypes with MiXCR, one entry per CDR3 protein. The sample includes about 420,000 distinct CDR3 sequences, about 17% of them seen just once. A further study also used this sample, focusing on T cells in Graves' hyperthyroidism and ophthalmopathy.

The sequencing here drew on peripheral blood mononuclear cells (PBMCs), taken at new diagnosis, from a patient treated with antithyroid drugs. The receptors originated from a woman between 18 and 30 years old with Graves disease. CDR3s leave out the opening cysteine and the closing phenylalanine or tryptophan. The order of the fields is J gene, clone size, V gene, CDR3 length, CDR3 protein. Size values are once, few and many counts, or a class for expanded clones, and some rows have none.

>TRBJ2-2|few|TRBV14|13
ASTTGALGTGELF
>TRBJ2-7|many|TRBV27|11
ASRMNRGYEQY
>TRBJ1-5|few|TRBV7-9|12
ASSRGQFDQPQH
>TRBJ2-7|few|TRBV9|15
ASSVGDGGILGYEQY
>TRBJ1-4|many|TRBV20-1|13
SARDRRTTNEKLF
>TRBJ1-1|many|TRBV7-6|15
ASSLNPQGPMNTEAF
>TRBJ1-5|few|TRBV18|11
ASSSAGDQPQH
>TRBJ1-5|.|TRBV2|12
ASSENRVNQPQH
>TRBJ2-7|.|TRBV4-2|13
ASSQEWSSPYEQY
>TRBJ2-2|few|TRBV10-1|12
ASSRGANTGELF
>TRBJ2-5|many|TRBV7-9|14
ASSLGSSGQEETQY
>TRBJ2-2|.|TRBV27|14
ASRRLGPGINGELF
>TRBJ2-7|many|TRBV20-1|9
SALRTNEQY
>TRBJ2-1|many|TRBV28|10
ASSFFYNEQF
>TRBJ2-3|.|TRBV5-1|15
ASSPGSLAGVTDTQY
>TRBJ1-1|many|TRBV12-3/TRBV12-4|12
ASRPRGGSTEAF
>TRBJ2-1|many|TRBV5-4|13
ASRQTGNLYNEQF
>TRBJ2-1|many|TRBV5-1|14
ASRSQLAGVDNEQF
>TRBJ2-4|few|TRBV19|12
ASSLRAGATYQY
>TRBJ2-1|many|TRBV4-1|13
ASSQGTTGGNEQF
>TRBJ2-1|.|TRBV19|12
ASSKPGQGFEQF
>TRBJ1-5|many|TRBV5-1|15
ASSLEGRRAIFQPQH
>TRBJ1-5|many|TRBV3-1|12
ASSPTTFNQPQH
>TRBJ1-6|few|TRBV20-1|15
SARSNRRGLVDSPLH